The T cell receptor (beta chain) under discussion was sequenced for a study of chemoradiotherapy in HPV16-positive cancers. Looking at the study overall: Functional T-cell assays on a couple of HPV16-positive patients' cells defined candidate HPV-specific clones and common TCR motifs. Points from the study as a whole: HPV-responsive T-cell expansion during chemoradiotherapy was linked to improved recurrence-free survival in HPV16-positive patients.

Germline V gene data show CDR1 as SGHTA and CDR2 as FQGNSA. This CDR3 region has 15 residues. V trimming: 1 base; J trimming: 2 bases; junction bases outside the gene matches: 3. With respect to this clone: Its antigen is currently unknown. Other nucleotide sequences in the sample specify the same CDR3.

The assay was immunoSEQ multiplex PCR, and TCRdb's table has in-frame clones only and misses some. This table holds 5,000 to 5,500 clones, nearly 80% found once. The sample here was taken from a patient who underwent chemoradiotherapy. This sequence originates from a human donor with HPV-associated anogenital cancer. The chain couples TRBV7-2 to TRBJ2-7; TRBD2 matches at 9 bases. CDR3 DNA sequence: TGTGCCAGCAGCTTAGATGCGGGGGGGACCTACGAGCAGTACTTC. As protein: CASSLDAGGTYEQYF.